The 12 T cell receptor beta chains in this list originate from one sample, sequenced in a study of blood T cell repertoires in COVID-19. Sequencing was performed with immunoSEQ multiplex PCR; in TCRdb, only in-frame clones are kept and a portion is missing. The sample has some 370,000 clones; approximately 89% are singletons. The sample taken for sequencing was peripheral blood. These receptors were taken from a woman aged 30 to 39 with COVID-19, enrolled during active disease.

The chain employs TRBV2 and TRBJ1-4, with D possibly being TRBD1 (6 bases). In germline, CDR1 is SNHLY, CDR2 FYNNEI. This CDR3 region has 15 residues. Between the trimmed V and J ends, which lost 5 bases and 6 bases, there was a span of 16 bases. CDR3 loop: CASSNGRSGDEKLFF. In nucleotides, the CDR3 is TGTGCCAGCAGTAACGGACGGTCAGGGGATGAAAAACTGTTTTTT.

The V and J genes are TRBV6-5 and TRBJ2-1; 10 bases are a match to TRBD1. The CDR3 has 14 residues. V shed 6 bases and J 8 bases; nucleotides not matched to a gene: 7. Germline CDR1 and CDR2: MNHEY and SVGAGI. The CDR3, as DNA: TGTGCCAGCAGCAAGCGGACAGGGGGGGATGAGCAGTTCTTC. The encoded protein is CASSKRTGGDEQFF.

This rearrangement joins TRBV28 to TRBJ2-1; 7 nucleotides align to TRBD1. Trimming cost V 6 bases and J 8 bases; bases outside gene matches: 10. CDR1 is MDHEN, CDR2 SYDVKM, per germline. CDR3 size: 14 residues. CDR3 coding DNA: TGTGCCAGCAGCCCGGGACAGATTAGGGATGAGCAGTTCTTC. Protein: CASSPGQIRDEQFF.

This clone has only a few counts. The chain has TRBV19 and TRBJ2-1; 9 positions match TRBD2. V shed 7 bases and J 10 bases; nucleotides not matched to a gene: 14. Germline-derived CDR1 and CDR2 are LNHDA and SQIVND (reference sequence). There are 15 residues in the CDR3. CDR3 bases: TGTGCCAGTACCCCGATGTTGCGGGAGGGAGGCGAGCAGTTCTTC. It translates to CASTPMLREGGEQFF. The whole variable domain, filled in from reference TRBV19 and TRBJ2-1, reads DGGITQSPKYLFRKEGQNVTLSCEQNLNHDAMYWYRQDPGQGLRLIYYSQIVNDFQKGDIAEGYSVSREKKESFPLTVTSAQKNPTAFYLCASTPMLREGGEQFFGPGTRLTVL.

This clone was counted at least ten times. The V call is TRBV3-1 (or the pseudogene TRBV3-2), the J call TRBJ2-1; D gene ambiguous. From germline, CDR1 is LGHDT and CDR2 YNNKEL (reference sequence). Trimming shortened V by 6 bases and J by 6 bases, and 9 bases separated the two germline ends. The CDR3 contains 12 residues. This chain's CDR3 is CASRMGSNEQFF. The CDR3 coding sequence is TGTGCCAGCAGGATGGGCAGCAATGAGCAGTTCTTC.

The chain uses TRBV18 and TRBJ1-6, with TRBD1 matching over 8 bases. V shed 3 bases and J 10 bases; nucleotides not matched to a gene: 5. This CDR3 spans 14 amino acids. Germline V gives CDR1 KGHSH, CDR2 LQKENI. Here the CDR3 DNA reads TGTGCCAGCTCACCCGGACAGGGTGGATCACCCCTCCACTTT. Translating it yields CASSPGQGGSPLHF.

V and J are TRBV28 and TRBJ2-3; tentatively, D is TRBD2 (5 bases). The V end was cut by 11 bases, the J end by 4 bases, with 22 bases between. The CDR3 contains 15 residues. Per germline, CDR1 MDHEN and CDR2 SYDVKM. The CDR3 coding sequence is TGTGCCGCCGCCCTGGGAGTCAGAGGTGCAGATACGCAGTATTTT. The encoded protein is CAAALGVRGADTQYF. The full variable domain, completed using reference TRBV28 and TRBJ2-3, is DVKVTQSSRYLVKRTGEKVFLECVQDMDHENMFWYRQDPGLGLRLIYFSYDVKMKEKGDIPEGYSVSREKKERFSLILESASTNQTSMYLCAAALGVRGADTQYFGPGTRLTVL.

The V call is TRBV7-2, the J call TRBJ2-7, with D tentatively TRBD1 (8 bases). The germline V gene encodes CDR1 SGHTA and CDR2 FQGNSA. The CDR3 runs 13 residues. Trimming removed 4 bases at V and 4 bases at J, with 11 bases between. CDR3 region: CASSSQGGYEQYF. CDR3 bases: TGTGCCAGCAGCTCACAGGGGGGGTACGAGCAGTACTTC.

CDR3: CASSQWGRSSYNSPLHF. The CDR3 DNA reads as TGTGCCAGCAGCCAGTGGGGCCGGAGCTCCTATAATTCACCCCTCCACTTT. The rearrangement links TRBV3-1 (or the pseudogene TRBV3-2) to TRBJ1-6; a possible D gene is TRBD1 (5 bases). V lost 3 bases and J lost 0, with 12 bases in between. Per the germline V gene, CDR1 is LGHDT and CDR2 is YNNKEL (reference sequence). The CDR3 is 17 amino acids.

CDR3 sequence reads: CASSLRRAEQYF. The DNA of the CDR3 is TGTGCCAGCAGCCTCCGGCGGGCCGAGCAGTACTTC. V is TRBV12-3 or TRBV12-4 and J is TRBJ2-7, with D possibly being TRBD2 (5 bases). Trimming pared 6 bases from V and 6 bases from J, leaving 12 bases between. The CDR3 has 12 residues.

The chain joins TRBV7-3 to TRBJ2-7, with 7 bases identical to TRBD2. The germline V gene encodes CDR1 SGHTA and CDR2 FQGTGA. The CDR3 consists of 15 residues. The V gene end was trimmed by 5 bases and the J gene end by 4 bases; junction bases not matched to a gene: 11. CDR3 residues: CASSPRGGVKYEQYF. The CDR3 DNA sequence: TGTGCCAGCAGCCCCCGGGGAGGGGTCAAATACGAGCAGTACTTC.

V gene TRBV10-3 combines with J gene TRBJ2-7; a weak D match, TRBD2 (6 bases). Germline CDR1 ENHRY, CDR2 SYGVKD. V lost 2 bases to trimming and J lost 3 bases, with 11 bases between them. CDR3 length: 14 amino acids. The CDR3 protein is CAISEPEGSYEQYF. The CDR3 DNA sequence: TGTGCCATCAGTGAGCCGGAGGGGAGCTACGAGCAGTACTTC.